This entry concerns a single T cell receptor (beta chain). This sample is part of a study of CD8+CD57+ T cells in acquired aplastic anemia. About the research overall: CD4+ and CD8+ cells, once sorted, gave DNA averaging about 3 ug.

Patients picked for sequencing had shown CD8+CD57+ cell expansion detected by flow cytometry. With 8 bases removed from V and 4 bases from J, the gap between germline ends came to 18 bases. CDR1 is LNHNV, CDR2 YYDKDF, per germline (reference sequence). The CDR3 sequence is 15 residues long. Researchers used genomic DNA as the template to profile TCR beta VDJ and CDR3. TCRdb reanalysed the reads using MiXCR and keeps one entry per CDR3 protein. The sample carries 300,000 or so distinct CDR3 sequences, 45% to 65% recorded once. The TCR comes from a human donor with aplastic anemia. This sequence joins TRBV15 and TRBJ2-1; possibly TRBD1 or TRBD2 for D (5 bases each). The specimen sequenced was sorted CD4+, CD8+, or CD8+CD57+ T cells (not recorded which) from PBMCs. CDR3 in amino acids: CATVLWDGTYNEQFF. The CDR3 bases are TGTGCCACCGTTTTATGGGACGGAACTTACAATGAGCAGTTCTTC.